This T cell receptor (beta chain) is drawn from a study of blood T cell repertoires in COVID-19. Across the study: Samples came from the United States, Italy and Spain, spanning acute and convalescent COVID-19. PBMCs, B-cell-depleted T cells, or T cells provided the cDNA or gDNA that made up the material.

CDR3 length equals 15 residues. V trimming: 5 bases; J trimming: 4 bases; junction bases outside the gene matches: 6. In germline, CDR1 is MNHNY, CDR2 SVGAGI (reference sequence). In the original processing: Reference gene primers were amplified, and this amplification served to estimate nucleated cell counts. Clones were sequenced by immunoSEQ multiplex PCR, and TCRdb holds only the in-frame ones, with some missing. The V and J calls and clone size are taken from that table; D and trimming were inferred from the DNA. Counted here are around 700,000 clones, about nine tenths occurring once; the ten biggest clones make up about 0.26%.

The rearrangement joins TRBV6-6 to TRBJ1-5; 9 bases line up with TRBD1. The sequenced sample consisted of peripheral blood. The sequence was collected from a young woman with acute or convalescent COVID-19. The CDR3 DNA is TGTGCCAGCAGTCAACTTGGACAGGGGAATCAGCCCCAGCATTTT. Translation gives CASSQLGQGNQPQHF.